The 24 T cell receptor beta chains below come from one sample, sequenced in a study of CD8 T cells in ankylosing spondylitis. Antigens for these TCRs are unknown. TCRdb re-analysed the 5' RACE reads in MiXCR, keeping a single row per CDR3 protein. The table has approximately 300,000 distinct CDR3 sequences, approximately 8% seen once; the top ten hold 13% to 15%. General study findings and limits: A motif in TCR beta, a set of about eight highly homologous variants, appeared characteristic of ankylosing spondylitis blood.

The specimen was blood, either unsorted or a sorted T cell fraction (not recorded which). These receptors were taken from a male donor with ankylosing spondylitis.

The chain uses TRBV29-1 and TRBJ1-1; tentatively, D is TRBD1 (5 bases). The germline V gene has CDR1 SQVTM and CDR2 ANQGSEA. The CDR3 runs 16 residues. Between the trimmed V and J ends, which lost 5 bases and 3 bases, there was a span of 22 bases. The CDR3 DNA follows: TGCAGCGTTTTGGGGACCCTACCCGTTTTCGACACTGAAGCTTTCTTT. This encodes CSVLGTLPVFDTEAFF.

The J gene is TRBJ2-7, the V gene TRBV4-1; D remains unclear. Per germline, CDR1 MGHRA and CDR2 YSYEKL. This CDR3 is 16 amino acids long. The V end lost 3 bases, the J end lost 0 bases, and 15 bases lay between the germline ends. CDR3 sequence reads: CASSHLGKLSSYEQYF. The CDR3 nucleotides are TGCGCCAGCAGCCACCTTGGGAAGCTCAGCTCCTACGAGCAGTACTTC.

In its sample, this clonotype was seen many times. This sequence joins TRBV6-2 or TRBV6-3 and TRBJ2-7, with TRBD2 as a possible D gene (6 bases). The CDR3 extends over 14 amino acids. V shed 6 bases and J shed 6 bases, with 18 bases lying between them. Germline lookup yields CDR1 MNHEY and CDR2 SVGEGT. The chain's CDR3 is CASSTQGRTREQYF. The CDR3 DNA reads TGTGCCAGCAGCACCCAAGGGAGGACCCGCGAGCAGTACTTC.

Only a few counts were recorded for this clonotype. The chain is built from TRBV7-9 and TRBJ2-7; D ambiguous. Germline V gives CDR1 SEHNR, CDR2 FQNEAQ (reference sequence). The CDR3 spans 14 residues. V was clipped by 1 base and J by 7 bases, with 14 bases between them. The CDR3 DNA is TGTGCCAGCAGCTTAGGGCAGGACGTGGCGGAGCAGTACTTC. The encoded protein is CASSLGQDVAEQYF.

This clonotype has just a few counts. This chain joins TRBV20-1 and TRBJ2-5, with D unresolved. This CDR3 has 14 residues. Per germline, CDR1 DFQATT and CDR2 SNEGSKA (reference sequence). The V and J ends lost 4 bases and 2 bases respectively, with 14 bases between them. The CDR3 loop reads CSAILWQDQETQYF. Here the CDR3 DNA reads TGCAGTGCTATCCTTTGGCAGGATCAAGAGACCCAGTACTTC.

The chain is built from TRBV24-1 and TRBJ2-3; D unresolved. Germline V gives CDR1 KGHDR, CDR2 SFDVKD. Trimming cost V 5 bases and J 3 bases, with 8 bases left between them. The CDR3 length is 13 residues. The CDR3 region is CATSGRATDTQYF. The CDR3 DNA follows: TGTGCCACCAGTGGACGGGCGACAGATACGCAGTATTTT.

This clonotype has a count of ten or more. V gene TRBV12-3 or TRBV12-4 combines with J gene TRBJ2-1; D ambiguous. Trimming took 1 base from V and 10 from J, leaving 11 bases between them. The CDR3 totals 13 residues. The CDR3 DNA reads TGTGCCAGCAGTTTAGGGACCGACTCCGAGCAGTTCTTC. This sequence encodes CASSLGTDSEQFF.

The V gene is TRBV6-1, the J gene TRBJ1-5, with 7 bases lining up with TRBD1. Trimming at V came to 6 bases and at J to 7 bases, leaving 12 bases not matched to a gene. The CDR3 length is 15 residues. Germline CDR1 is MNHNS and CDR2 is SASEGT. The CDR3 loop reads CASRRSQGGGQPQHF. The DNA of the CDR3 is TGTGCCAGCAGACGCTCCCAGGGGGGTGGGCAGCCCCAGCATTTT.

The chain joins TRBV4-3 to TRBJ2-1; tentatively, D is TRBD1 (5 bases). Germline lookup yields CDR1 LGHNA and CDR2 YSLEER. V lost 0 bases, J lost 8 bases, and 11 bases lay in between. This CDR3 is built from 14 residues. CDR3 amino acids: CASSQDGARDEQFF. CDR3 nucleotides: TGCGCCAGCAGCCAAGATGGGGCTAGGGATGAGCAGTTCTTC.

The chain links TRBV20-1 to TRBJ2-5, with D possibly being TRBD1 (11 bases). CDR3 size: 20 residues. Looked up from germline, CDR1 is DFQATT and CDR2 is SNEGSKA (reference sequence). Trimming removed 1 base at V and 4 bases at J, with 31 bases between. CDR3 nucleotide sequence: TGCAGTGCTAGAGGCCCGGGACAGGGGGGTCTAGCGGGAGCTTTAGAGACCCAGTACTTC. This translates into CSARGPGQGGLAGALETQYF.

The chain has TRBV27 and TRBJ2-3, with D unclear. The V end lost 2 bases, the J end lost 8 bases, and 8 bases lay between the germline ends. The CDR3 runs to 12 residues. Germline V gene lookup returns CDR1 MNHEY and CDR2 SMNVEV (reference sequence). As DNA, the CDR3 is TGTGCCAGCAGTTTAACTGGCCTTACGCAGTATTTT. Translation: CASSLTGLTQYF.

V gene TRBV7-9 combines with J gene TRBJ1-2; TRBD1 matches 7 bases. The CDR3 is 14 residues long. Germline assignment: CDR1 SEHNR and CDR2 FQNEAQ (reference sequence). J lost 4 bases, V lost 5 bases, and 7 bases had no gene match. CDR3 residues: CASSTGQVLYGYTF. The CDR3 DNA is TGTGCCAGCAGCACAGGACAGGTCCTCTATGGCTACACCTTC.

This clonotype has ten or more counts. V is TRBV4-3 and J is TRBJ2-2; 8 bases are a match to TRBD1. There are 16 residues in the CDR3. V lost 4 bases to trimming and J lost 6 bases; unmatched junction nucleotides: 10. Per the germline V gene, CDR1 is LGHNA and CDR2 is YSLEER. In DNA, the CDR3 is TGCGCCAGCAGCCCAGGCGACAGGGGCAACCCCGGGGAGCTGTTTTTT. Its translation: CASSPGDRGNPGELFF.

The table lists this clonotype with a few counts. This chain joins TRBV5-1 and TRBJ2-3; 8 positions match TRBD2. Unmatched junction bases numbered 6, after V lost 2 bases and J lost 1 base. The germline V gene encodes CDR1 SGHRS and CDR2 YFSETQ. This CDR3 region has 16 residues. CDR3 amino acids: CASSFLAGHGTDTQYF. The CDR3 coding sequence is TGCGCCAGCAGCTTCCTAGCGGGCCATGGCACAGATACGCAGTATTTT.

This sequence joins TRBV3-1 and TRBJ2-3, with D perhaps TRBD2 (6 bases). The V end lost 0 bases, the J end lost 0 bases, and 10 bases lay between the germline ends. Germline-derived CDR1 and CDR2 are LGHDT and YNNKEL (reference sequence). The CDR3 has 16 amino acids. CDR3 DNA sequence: TGTGCCAGCAGCCAAGAAGGGGACTCAAGCACAGATACGCAGTATTTT. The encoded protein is CASSQEGDSSTDTQYF.

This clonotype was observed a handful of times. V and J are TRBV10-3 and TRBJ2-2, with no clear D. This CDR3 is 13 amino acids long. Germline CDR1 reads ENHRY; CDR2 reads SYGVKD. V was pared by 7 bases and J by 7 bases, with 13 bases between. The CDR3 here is CAIKSRADGELFF. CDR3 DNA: TGTGCCATCAAGAGTCGGGCAGACGGGGAGCTGTTTTTT.

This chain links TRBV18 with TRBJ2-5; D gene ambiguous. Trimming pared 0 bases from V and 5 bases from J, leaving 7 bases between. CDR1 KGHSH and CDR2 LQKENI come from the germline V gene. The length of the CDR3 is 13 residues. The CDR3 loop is CASSPPNDETQYF. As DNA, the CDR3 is TGTGCCAGCTCACCACCGAACGATGAGACCCAGTACTTC. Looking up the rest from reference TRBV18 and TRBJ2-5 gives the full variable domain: NAGVMQNPRHLVRRRGQEARLRCSPMKGHSHVYWYRQLPEEGLKFMVYLQKENIIDESGMPKERFSAEFPKEGPSILRIQQVVRGDSAAYFCASSPPNDETQYFGPGTRLLVL.

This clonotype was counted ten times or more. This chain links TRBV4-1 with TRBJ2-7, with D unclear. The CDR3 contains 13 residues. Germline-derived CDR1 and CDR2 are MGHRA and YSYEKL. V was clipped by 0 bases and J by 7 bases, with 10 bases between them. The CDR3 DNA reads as TGCGCCAGCAGCCAAGAAACCCGACGGGAGCAGTACTTC. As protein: CASSQETRREQYF.

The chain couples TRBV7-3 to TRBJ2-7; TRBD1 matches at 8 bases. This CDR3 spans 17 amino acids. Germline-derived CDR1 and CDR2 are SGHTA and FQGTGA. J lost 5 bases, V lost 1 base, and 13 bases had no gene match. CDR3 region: CASSLKGQGFLGDEQYF. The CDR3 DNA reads TGTGCCAGCAGCTTAAAAGGACAGGGATTCTTGGGTGACGAGCAGTACTTC.

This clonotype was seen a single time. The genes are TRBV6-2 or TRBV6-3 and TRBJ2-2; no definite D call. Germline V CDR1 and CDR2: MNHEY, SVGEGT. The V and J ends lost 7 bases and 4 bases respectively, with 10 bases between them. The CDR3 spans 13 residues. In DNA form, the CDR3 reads TGTGCCAGCAATCCGACTCCCACCGGGGAGCTGTTTTTT. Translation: CASNPTPTGELFF.

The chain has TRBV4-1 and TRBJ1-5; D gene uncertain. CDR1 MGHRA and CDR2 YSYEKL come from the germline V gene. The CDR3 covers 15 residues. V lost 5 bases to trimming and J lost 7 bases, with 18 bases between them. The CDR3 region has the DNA TGCGCCAGCAGCGTAAGATCCCAGGCTATGCAGCCCCAGCATTTT. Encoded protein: CASSVRSQAMQPQHF.

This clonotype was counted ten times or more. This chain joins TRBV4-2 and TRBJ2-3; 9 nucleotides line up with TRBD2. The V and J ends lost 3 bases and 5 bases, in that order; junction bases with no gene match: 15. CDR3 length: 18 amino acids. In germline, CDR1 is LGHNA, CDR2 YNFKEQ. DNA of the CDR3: TGTGCCAGCAGCCATGAGGCTAGCGGGAATAAACAAGGAGATACGCAGTATTTT. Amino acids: CASSHEASGNKQGDTQYF.

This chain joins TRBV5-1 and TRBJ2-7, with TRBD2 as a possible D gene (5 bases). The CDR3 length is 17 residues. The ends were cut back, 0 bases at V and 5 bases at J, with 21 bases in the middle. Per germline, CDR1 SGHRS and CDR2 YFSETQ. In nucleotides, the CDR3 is TGCGCCAGCAGCTTGGGTGGAGTGTTGAGGGCCCCCCACGAGCAGTACTTC. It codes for CASSLGGVLRAPHEQYF. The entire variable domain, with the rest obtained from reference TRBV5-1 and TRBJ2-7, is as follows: KAGVTQTPRYLIKTRGQQVTLSCSPISGHRSVSWYQQTPGQGLQFLFEYFSETQRNKGNFPGRFSGRQFSNSRSEMNVSTLELGDSALYLCASSLGGVLRAPHEQYFGPGTRLTVT.

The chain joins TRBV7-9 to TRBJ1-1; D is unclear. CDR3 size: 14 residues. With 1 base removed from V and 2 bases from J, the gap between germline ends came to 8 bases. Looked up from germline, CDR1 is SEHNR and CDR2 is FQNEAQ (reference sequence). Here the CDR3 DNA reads TGTGCCAGCAGCTTAGTTTCACCTAACACTGAAGCTTTCTTT. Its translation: CASSLVSPNTEAFF.